This T cell receptor (beta chain) originates from a study of monozygotic twins with inflammatory bowel disease. Overall study results and limits: The results supported no single strong signal or clonotype associated with IBD. Among IBD patients, fewer clonotypes were shared with others than among healthy twins, especially with disease activity.

TCRdb re-called the 5' RACE reads; one entry per CDR3 protein, DNA not given. The listing contains about 150,000 distinct CDR3 sequences. The blood volume drawn from each donor was 2.5 ml. Per germline, CDR1 MNHEY and CDR2 SMNVEV (reference sequence). There are 13 residues in the CDR3. For this clonotype: Its antigen is still unknown.

This TCR derives from a human donor with ulcerative colitis or Crohn's disease, or a healthy co-twin of an affected twin (not recorded which). The rearrangement joins TRBV27 to TRBJ2-1. The sample was blood. CDR3 protein: CASGLASYNEQFF.